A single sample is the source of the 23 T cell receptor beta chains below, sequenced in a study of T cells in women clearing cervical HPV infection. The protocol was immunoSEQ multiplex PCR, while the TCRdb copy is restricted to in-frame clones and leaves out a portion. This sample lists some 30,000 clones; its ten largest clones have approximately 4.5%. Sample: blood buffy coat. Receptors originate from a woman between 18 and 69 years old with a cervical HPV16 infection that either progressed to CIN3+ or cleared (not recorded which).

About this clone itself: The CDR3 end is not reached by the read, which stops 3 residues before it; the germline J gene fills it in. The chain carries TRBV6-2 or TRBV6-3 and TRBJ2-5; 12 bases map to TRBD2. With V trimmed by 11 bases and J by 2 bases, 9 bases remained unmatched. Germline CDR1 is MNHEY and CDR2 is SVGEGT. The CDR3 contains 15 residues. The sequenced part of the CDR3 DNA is TGTGCCGGAAAACTAGCGGGGGGTCCACAAGAGACC. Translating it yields CAGKLAGGPQET. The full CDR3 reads CAGKLAGGPQETQYF.

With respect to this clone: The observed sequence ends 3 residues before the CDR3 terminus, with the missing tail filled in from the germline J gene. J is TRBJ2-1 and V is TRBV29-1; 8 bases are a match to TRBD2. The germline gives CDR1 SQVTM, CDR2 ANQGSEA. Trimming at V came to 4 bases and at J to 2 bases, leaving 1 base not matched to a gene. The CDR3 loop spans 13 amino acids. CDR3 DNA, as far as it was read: TGCAGCGTTGGAGCGGGAGCCTACAATGAG. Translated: CSVGAGAYNE. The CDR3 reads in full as CSVGAGAYNEQFF.

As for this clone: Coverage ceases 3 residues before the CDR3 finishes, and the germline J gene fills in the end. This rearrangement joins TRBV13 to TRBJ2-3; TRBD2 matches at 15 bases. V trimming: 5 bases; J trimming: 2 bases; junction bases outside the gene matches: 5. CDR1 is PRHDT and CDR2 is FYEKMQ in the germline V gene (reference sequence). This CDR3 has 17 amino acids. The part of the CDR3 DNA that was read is TGTGCCAGCAGCGGGACTAGCGGGGGGAAAGCCACAGATACG. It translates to CASSGTSGGKATDT. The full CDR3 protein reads CASSGTSGGKATDTQYF.

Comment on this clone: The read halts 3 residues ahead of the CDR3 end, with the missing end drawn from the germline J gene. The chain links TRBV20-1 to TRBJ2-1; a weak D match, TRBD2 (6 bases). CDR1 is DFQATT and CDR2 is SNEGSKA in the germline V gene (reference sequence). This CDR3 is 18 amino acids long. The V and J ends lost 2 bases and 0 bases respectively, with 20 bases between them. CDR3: CSARNGGGEYPSYNEQFF. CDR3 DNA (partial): TGCAGTGCTAGAAACGGCGGCGGGGAATACCCCTCCTACAATGAG.

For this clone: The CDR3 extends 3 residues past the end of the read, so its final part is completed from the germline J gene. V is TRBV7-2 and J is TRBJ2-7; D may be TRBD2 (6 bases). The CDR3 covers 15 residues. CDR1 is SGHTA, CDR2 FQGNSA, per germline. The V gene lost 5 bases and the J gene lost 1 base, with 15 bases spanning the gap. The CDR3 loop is CASSRGAGTSYEQYF. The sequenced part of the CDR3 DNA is TGTGCCAGCAGCCGCGGGGCGGGAACATCCTACGAG.

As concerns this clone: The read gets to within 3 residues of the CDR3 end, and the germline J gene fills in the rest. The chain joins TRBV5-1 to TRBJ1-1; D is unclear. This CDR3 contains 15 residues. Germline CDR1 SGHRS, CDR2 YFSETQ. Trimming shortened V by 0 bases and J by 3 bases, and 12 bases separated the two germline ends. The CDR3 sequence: CASSLESGRYTEAFF. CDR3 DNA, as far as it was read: TGCGCCAGCAGCTTGGAAAGCGGGCGGTACACTGAA. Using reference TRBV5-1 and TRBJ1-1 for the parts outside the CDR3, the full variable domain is KAGVTQTPRYLIKTRGQQVTLSCSPISGHRSVSWYQQTPGQGLQFLFEYFSETQRNKGNFPGRFSGRQFSNSRSEMNVSTLELGDSALYLCASSLESGRYTEAFFGQGTRLTVV.

The CDR3 loop reads CAWRGEETQYF. The DNA read from the CDR3 is TGTGCCTGGAGAGGGGAAGAGACC. V and J are TRBV30 and TRBJ2-5; weak D call: TRBD1 (5 bases). Read sequence stops 3 residues before the CDR3 end, and the germline J gene provides the missing end. The CDR3 has 11 residues. Germline lookup yields CDR1 GTSNPN and CDR2 SVGIG (reference sequence). The V gene lost 3 bases and the J gene lost 3 bases, with 5 bases spanning the gap.

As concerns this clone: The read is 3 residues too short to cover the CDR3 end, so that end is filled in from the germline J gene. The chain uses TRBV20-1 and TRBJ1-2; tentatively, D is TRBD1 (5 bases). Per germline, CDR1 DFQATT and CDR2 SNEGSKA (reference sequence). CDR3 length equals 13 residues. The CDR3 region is CSARVGGGSGYTF. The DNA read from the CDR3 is TGCAGTGCTAGAGTGGGGGGGGGTTCGGGC.

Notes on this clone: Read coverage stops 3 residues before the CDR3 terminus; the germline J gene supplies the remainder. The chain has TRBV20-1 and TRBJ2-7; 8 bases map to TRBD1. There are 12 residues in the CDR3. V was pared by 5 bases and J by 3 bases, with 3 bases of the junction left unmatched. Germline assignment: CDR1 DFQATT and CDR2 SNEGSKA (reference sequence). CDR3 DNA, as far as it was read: TGCAGTGCTTCCGGGACAGGCTACGAG. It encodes CSASGTGYE. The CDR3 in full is CSASGTGYEQYF.

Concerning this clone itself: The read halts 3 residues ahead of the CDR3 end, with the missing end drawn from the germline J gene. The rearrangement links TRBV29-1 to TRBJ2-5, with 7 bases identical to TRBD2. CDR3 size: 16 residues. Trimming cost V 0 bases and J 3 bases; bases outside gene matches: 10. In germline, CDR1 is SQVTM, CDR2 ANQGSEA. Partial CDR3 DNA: TGCAGCGTTGAAGATAGTTCCGTGGGAGGGGAAGAGACC. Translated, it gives CSVEDSSVGGEET. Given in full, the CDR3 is CSVEDSSVGGEETQYF.

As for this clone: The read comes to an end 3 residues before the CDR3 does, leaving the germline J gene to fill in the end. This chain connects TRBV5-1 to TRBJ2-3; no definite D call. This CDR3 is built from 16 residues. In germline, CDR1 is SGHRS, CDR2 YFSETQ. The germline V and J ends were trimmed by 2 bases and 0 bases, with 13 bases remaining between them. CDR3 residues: CASSFEVQPSTDTQYF. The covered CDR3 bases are TGCGCCAGCAGCTTCGAAGTACAGCCCAGCACAGATACG.

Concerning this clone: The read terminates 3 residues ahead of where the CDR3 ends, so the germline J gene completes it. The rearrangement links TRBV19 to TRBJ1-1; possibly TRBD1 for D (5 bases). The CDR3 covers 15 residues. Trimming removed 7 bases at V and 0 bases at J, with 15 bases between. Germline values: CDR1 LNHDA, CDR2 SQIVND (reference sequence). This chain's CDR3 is CASTLMAGMNTEAFF. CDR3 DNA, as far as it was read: TGTGCCAGTACCCTAATGGCAGGGATGAACACTGAA. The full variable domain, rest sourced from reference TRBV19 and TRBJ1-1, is DGGITQSPKYLFRKEGQNVTLSCEQNLNHDAMYWYRQDPGQGLRLIYYSQIVNDFQKGDIAEGYSVSREKKESFPLTVTSAQKNPTAFYLCASTLMAGMNTEAFFGQGTRLTVV.

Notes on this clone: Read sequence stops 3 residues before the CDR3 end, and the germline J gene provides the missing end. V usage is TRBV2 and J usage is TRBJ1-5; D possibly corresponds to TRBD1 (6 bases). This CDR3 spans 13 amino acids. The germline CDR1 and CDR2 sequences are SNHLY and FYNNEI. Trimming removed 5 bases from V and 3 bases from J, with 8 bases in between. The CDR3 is CASSRQVNQPQHF. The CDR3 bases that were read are TGTGCCAGCAGTAGACAGGTCAATCAGCCC.

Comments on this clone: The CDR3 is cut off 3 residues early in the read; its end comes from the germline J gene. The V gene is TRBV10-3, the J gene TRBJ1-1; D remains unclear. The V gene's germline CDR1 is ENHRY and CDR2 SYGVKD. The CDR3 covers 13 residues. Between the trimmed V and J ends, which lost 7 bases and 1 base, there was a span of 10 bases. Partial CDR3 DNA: TGTGCCATCAAGACTTCGGGGAACACTGAA. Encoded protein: CAIKTSGNTE. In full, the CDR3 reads CAIKTSGNTEAFF.

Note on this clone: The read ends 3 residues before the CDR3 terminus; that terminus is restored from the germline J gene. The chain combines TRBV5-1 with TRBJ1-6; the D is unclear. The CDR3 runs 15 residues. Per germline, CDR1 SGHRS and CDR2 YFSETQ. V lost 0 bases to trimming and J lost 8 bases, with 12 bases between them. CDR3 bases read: TGCGCCAGCAGCTTGGCCGGAGCGGCGGATTCACCC. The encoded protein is CASSLAGAADSP. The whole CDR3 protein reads CASSLAGAADSPLHF.

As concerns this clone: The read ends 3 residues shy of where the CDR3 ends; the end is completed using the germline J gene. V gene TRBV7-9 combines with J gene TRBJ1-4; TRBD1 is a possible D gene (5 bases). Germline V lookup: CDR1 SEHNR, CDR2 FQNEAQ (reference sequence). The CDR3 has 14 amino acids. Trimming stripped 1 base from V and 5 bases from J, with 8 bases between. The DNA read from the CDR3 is TGTGCCAGCAGCTTAGGAGGGGTAAATGAAAAA. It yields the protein CASSLGGVNEK. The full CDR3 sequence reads CASSLGGVNEKLFF.

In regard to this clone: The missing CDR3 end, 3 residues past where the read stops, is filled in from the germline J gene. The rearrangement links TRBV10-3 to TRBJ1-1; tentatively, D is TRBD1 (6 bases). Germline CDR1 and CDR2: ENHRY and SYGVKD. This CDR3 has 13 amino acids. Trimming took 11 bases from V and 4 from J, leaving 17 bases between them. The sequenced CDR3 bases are TGTGCCTCGGCTGGGGGCGTGGGCACTGAA. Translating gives CASAGGVGTE. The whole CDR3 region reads CASAGGVGTEAFF.

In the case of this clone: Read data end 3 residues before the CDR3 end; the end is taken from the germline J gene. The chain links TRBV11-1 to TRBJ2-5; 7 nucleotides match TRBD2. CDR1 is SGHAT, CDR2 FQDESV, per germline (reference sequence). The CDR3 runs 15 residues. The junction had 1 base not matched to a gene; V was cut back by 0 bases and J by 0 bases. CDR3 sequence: CASSLAGTNQETQYF. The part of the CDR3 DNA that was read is TGTGCCAGCAGCTTAGCGGGGACTAACCAAGAGACC.

The covered CDR3 bases are TGTGCCAGCAGCCCAACAGGGGGGGGAATTTATGGC. This translates into CASSPTGGGIYG. The full CDR3 is CASSPTGGGIYGYTF. The chain combines TRBV12-3 or TRBV12-4 with TRBJ1-2; 8 bases fit TRBD1. The CDR3 extends 3 residues past the end of the read, so its final part is completed from the germline J gene. Germline trimming cut 6 bases from V and 5 bases from J; bases unmatched to any gene: 11. The CDR3 totals 15 residues.

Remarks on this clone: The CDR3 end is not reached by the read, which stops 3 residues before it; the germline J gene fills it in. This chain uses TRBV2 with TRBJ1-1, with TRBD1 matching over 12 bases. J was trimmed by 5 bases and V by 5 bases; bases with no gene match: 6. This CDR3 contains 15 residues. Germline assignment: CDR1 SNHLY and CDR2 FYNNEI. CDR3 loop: CASSLGQGAKTEAFF. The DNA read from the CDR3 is TGTGCCAGCAGTCTGGGACAGGGGGCGAAGACTGAA.

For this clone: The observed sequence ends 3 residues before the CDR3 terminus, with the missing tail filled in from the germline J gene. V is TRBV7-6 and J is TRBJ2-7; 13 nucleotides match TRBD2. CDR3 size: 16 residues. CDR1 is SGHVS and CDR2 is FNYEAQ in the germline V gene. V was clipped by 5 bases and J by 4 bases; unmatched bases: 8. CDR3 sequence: CASSGSGLAGTYEQYF. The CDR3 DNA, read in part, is TGTGCCAGCAGCGGATCGGGACTAGCGGGAACGTACGAG.

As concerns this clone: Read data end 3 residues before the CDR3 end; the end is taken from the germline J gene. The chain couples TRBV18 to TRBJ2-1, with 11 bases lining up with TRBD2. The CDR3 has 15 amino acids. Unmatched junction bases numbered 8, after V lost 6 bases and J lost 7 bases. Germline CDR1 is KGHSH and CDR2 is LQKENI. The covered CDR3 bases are TGTGCCAGCTCCCCTACTAGCGGGAGATGGAATGAG. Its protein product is CASSPTSGRWNE. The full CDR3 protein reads CASSPTSGRWNEQFF.

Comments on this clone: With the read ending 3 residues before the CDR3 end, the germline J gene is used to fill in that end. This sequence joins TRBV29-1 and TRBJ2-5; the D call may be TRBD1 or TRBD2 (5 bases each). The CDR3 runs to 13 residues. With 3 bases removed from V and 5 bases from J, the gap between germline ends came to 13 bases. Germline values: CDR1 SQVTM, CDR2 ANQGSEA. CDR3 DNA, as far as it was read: TGCAGCGTTGATTATCACGAGGGGGAGACC. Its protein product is CSVDYHEGET. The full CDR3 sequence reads CSVDYHEGETQYF.